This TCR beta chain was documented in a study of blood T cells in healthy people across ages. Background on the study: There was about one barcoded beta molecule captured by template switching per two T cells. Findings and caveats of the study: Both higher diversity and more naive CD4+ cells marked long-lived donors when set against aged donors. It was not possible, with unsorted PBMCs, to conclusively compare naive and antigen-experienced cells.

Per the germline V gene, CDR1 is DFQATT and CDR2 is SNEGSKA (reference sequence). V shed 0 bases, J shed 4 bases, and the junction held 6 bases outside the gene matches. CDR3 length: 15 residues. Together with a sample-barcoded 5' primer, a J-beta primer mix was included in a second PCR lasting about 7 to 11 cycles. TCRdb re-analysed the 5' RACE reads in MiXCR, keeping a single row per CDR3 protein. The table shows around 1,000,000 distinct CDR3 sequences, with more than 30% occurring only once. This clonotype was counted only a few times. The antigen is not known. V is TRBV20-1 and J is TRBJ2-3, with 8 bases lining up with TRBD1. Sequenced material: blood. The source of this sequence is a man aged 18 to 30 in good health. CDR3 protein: CSARDRRGRADTQYF. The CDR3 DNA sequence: TGCAGTGCTAGAGATCGCAGGGGGCGCGCAGATACGCAGTATTTT.